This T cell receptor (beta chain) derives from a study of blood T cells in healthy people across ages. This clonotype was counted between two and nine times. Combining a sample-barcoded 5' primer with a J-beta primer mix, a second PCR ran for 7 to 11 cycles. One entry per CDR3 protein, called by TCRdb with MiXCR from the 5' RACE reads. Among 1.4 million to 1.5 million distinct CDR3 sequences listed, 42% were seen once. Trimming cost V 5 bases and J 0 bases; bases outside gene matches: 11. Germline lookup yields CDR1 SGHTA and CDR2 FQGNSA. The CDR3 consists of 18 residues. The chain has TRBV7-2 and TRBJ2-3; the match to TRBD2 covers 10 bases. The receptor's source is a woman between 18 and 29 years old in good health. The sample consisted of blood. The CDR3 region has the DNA TGTGCCAGCAGCCGAACATTGTCTAGCGGGGGTAGCACAGATACGCAGTATTTT. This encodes CASSRTLSSGGSTDTQYF.